These 11 T cell receptor beta chains originate from one sample sequenced in a study of blood T cells in healthy people across ages. For the second PCR, which ran for roughly 7 to 11 cycles, a sample-barcoded 5' primer and a J-beta primer mix were used. TCRdb reanalysed the 5' RACE reads using MiXCR and keeps one entry per CDR3 protein. The data contain around 1,900,000 distinct CDR3 sequences, more than 35% of them singletons. Sequenced input: blood. Receptors were obtained from a human donor in good health.

This clonotype was seen only a few times. The V and J genes are TRBV28 and TRBJ2-1; D is perhaps TRBD2 (6 bases). The CDR3 loop spans 16 amino acids. The V end was cut by 5 bases, the J end by 13 bases, with 27 bases between. Germline CDR1 MDHEN, CDR2 SYDVKM. CDR3 DNA sequence: TGTGCCAGCAGTGCGGAGGGGTTCAGGGAGGAAGAGACCCAGTTCTTC. This codes for CASSAEGFREEETQFF.

In its sample, this clonotype was seen a few times. The V and J genes are TRBV12-3 or TRBV12-4 and TRBJ2-1; D is possibly TRBD1 or TRBD2 (6 bases each). The V end lost 6 bases, the J end lost 4 bases, and 19 bases lay between the germline ends. The CDR3 runs to 16 residues. The CDR3 sequence: CASRTLGGLTYNEQFF. The CDR3 DNA is TGTGCCAGCAGAACCCTCGGGGGCCTCACATACAATGAGCAGTTCTTC.

The genes are TRBV21-1 and TRBJ2-4; the table's D call TRBD1 went unverified against the DNA. The J call may be wrong; the DNA end is better matched by TRBJ2-7. TRBV21-1 represents a pseudogene. The length of the CDR3 is 14 residues. DNA for the CDR3: TGTGCCAGCAGCACTACAGGGGTCCCCTACGAGCAGTACTTC. It codes for CASSTTGVPYEQYF.

This chain links TRBV4-1 with TRBJ2-3, with 11 bases lining up with TRBD2. V lost 4 bases to trimming and J lost 4 bases; unmatched junction nucleotides: 10. The germline V gene has CDR1 MGHRA and CDR2 YSYEKL. The CDR3 length is 17 residues. In DNA, the CDR3 is TGCGCCAGCAGCCTGATCCCCACTAGCGGGGGAGCAGATACGCAGTATTTT. This sequence encodes CASSLIPTSGGADTQYF.

The chain recombines TRBV5-6 with TRBJ2-7; possible D gene TRBD2, 5 bases. The length of the CDR3 is 15 residues. Germline CDR1 is SGHDT and CDR2 is YYEEEE. V shed 4 bases and J shed 0 bases, with 14 bases lying between them. This CDR3 reads CASSIGIFPSYEQYF. CDR3 DNA sequence: TGTGCCAGCAGCATCGGGATTTTCCCCTCCTACGAGCAGTACTTC. The complete variable domain, with remaining parts taken from reference TRBV5-6 and TRBJ2-7, reads DAGVTQSPTHLIKTRGQQVTLRCSPKSGHDTVSWYQQALGQGPQFIFQYYEEEERQRGNFPDRFSGHQFPNYSSELNVNALLLGDSALYLCASSIGIFPSYEQYFGPGTRLTVT.

This clonotype appeared a few times. The J gene is TRBJ2-1, the V gene TRBV5-1; 12 bases map to TRBD1. CDR1 is SGHRS, CDR2 YFSETQ, per germline. The CDR3 consists of 17 residues. V trimming: 4 bases; J trimming: 6 bases; junction bases outside the gene matches: 11. CDR3: CASSPGQGANVGNEQFF. The CDR3 nucleotides are TGCGCCAGCAGCCCGGGACAGGGGGCGAATGTAGGCAATGAGCAGTTCTTC.

The genes are TRBV7-2 and TRBJ1-2; a possible D gene is TRBD1 (5 bases). Germline values: CDR1 SGHTA, CDR2 FQGNSA. This CDR3 spans 16 amino acids. Trimming took 4 bases from V and 8 from J, leaving 23 bases between them. The CDR3: CASSSGRTLATGGYTF. Written as DNA, the CDR3 is TGTGCCAGCAGCTCGGGACGTACTCTTGCTACCGGGGGCTACACCTTC.

This chain links TRBV7-3 with TRBJ2-1; TRBD2 matches 8 bases. CDR1 and CDR2 (germline): SGHTA, FQGTGA. With 2 bases clipped from V and 4 bases from J, the junction kept 7 bases outside the gene matches. The CDR3 runs to 16 residues. CDR3: CASSLSGGDLYNEQFF. CDR3 nucleotide sequence: TGTGCCAGCAGCTTATCCGGGGGGGACCTATACAATGAGCAGTTCTTC.

In its sample, this clonotype was seen many times. The rearrangement joins TRBV29-1 to TRBJ2-7; D not resolved. V gave up 2 bases and J gave up 3 bases, with 5 bases separating them. The V gene's germline CDR1 is SQVTM and CDR2 ANQGSEA. CDR3 length: 11 residues. For the CDR3, the DNA is TGCAGCGTTGAATGGAACTACGAGCAGTACTTC. It is translated as CSVEWNYEQYF.

The chain links TRBV2 to TRBJ2-2; no clear D. In germline, CDR1 is SNHLY, CDR2 FYNNEI. The CDR3 contains 13 residues. V was trimmed by 6 bases and J by 3 bases, leaving 8 bases between them. CDR3 coding DNA: TGTGCCAGCAGCCAGGTGGACACCGGGGAGCTGTTTTTT. Translation gives CASSQVDTGELFF.

This chain joins TRBV7-3 and TRBJ2-1; 7 bases are a match to TRBD1. From germline, CDR1 is SGHTA and CDR2 FQGTGA. The CDR3 loop spans 15 amino acids. J was trimmed by 4 bases and V by 3 bases; bases with no gene match: 6. This CDR3 reads CASSLLGTAYNEQFF. The DNA of the CDR3 is TGTGCCAGCAGCTTGTTGGGGACAGCATACAATGAGCAGTTCTTC.